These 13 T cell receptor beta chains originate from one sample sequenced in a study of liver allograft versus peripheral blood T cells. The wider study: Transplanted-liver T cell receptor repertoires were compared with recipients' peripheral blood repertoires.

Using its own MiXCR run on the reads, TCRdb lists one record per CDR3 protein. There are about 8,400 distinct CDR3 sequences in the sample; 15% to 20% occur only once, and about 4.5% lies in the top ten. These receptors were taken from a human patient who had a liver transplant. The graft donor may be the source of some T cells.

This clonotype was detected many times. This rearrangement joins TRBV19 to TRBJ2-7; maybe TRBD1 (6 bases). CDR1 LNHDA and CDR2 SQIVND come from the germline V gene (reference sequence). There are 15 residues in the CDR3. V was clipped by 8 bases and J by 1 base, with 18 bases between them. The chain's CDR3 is CASRPTHDRSYEQYF. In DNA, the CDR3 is TGTGCCAGTCGCCCTACCCATGACAGGTCCTACGAGCAGTACTTC.

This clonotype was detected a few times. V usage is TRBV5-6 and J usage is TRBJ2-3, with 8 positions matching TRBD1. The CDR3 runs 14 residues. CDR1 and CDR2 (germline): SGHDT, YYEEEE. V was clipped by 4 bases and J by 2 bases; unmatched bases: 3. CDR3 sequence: CASSRDRNTDTQYF. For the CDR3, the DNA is TGTGCCAGCAGCAGGGACAGGAACACAGATACGCAGTATTTT.

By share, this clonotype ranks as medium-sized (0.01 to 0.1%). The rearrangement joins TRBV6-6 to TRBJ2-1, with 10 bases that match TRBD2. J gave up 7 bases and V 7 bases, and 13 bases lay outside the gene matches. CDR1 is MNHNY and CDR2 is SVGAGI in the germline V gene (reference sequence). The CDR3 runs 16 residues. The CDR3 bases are TGTGCCAGCACTTTCGGGCTAGCGGGAGTAGGGAATGAGCAGTTCTTC. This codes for CASTFGLAGVGNEQFF.

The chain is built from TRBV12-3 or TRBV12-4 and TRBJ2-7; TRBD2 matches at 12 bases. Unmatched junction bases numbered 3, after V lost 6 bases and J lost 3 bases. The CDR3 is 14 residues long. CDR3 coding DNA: TGTGCCAGCAGCGGACTAGCGGGAATCTACGAGCAGTACTTC. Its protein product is CASSGLAGIYEQYF.

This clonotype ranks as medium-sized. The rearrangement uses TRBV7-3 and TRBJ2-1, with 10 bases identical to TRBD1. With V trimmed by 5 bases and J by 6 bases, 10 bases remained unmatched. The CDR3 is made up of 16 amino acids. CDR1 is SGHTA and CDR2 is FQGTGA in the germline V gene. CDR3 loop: CASSPNPGQGSNEQFF. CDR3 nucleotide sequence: TGTGCCAGCAGCCCCAACCCGGGACAGGGGAGCAATGAGCAGTTCTTC.

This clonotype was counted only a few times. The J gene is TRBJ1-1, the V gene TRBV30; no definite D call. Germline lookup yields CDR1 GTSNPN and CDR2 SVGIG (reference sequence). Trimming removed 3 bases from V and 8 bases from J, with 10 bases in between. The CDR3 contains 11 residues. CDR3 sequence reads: CAWSDQREAFF. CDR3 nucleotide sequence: TGTGCCTGGAGCGACCAGCGGGAAGCTTTCTTT.

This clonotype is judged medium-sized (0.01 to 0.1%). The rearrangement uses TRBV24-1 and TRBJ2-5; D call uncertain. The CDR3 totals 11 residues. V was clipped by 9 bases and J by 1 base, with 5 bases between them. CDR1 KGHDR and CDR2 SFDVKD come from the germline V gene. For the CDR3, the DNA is TGTGCCACCGCCTCCCAAGAGACCCAGTACTTC. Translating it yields CATASQETQYF.

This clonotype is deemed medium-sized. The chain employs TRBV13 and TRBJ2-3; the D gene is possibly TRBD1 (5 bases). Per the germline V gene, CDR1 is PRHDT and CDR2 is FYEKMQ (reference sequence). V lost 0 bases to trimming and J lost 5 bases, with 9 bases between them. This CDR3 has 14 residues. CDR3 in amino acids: CASSLGGALDTQYF. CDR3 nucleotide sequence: TGTGCCAGCAGCTTAGGAGGGGCACTAGATACGCAGTATTTT.

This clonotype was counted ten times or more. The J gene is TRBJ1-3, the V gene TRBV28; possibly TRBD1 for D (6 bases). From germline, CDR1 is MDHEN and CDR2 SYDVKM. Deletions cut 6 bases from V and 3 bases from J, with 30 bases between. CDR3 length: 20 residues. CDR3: CASSPFYLRSSGGDGNTIYF. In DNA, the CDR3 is TGTGCCAGCAGCCCCTTTTATCTGCGCTCCAGCGGGGGCGATGGAAACACCATATATTTT.

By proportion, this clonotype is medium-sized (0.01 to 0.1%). CDR3 nucleotides: TGTGCCAGCAGTTGGCGGGGGAACACCGGGGAGCTGTTTTTT. Residues: CASSWRGNTGELFF. This rearrangement joins TRBV6-5 to TRBJ2-2; the D gene is possibly TRBD2 (6 bases). The length of the CDR3 is 14 residues. V was clipped by 4 bases and J by 1 base, with 7 bases between them. Germline V gene lookup returns CDR1 MNHEY and CDR2 SVGAGI.

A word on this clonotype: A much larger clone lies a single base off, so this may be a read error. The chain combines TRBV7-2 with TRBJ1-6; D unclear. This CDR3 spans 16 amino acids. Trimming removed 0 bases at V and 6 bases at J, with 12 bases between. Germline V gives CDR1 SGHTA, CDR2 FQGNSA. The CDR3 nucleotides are TGTGCCAGCAGCTTAGCGACGGCGGGCAGTAATTCACCCCTCCACTTT. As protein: CASSLATAGSNSPLHF.

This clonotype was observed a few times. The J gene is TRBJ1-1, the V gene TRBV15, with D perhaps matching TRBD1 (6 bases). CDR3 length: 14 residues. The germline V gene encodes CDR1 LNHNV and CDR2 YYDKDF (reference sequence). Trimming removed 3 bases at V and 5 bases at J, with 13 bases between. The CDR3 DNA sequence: TGTGCCACCAGCAGGGGGTTACAGGGAACTGAAGCTTTCTTT. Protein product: CATSRGLQGTEAFF. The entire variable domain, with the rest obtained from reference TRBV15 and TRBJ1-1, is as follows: DAMVIQNPRYQVTQFGKPVTLSCSQTLNHNVMYWYQQKSSQAPKLLFHYYDKDFNNEADTPDNFQSRRPNTSFCFLDIRSPGLGDTAMYLCATSRGLQGTEAFFGQGTRLTVV.

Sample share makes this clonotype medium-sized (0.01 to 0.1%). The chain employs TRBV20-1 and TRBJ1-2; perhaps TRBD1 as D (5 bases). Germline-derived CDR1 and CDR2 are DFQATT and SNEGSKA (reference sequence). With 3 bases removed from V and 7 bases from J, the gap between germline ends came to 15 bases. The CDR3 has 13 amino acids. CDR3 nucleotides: TGCAGTGCTAGCGATGGGACTATCCGTGGCTACACCTTC. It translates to CSASDGTIRGYTF.